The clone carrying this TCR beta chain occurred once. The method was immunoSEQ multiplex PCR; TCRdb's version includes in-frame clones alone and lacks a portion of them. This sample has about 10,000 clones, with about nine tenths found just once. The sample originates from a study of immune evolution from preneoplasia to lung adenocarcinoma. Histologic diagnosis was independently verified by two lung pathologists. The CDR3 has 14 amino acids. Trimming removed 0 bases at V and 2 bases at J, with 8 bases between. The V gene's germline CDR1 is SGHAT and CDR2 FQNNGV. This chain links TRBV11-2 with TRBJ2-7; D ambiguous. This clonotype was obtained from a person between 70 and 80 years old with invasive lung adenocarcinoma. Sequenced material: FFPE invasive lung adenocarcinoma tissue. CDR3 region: CASSLDLEPYEQYF. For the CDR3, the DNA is TGTGCCAGCAGCTTAGATCTTGAACCCTACGAGCAGTACTTC.